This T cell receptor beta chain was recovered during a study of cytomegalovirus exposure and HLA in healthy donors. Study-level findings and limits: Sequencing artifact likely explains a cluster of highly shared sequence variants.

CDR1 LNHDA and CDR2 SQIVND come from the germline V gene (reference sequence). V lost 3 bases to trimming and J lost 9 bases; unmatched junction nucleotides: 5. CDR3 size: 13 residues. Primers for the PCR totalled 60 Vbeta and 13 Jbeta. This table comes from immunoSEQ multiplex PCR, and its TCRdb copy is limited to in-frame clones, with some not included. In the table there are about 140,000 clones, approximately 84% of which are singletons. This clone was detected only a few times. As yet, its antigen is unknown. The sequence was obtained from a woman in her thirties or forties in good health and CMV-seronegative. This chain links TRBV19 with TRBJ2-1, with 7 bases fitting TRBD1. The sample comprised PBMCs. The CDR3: CASSITGAGEQFF. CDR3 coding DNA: TGTGCCAGTAGTATTACAGGGGCAGGTGAGCAGTTCTTC.